This T cell receptor beta chain was captured in a study of post-analysis software for immune sequencing data. Study at large: The disease courses spanned relapsing-remitting, secondary progressive and progressive-relapsing forms of multiple sclerosis. Study results and limitations: About five TRBV segments occurring more often in patients than controls included TRBV5-6, TRBV5-1 and TRBV20-1. Samples from a shared batch, those prepared together, strongly co-clustered by F measure. Controls showed significantly higher normalized Chao1 diversity than did multiple sclerosis patients.

With 1 base clipped from V and 8 bases from J, the junction kept 6 bases outside the gene matches. The CDR3 contains 15 residues. CDR1 and CDR2 (germline): SGDLS, YYNGEE. Unique molecular identifiers had been added to the TCR beta cDNA libraries. Each batch of about 1 to 11 million T cells produced a few hundred thousand cDNA molecules. Each CDR3 protein gets one entry after TCRdb re-called the PCR reads with MiXCR. Among some 800,000 distinct CDR3 sequences listed, around 46% were seen once. A note on this clonotype: Its antigen is undetermined.

The chain employs TRBV9 and TRBJ2-1; 10 positions match TRBD1. Sequencing was carried out using blood. This receptor was taken from a girl aged 5-17 years with multiple sclerosis. CDR3 sequence reads: CASSVFDRGQYEQFF. The CDR3 region has the DNA TGTGCCAGCAGCGTATTTGACAGGGGGCAGTATGAGCAGTTCTTC.